These 13 T cell receptor beta chains originate from one sample sequenced in a study of immune characterization of retroperitoneal liposarcoma. TCRdb called the PCR reads again in MiXCR, with one record for every CDR3 protein. The repertoire holds some 20,000 distinct CDR3 sequences, with 37% as singletons. The sequencing input was blood. The receptors shown here come from a male donor with retroperitoneal liposarcoma.

The chain carries TRBV11-2 and TRBJ2-4, with TRBD2 identical over 8 bases. The DNA matches TRBJ2-5 better at its end, which makes the J call doubtful. CDR3 length: 16 amino acids. The germline V gene encodes CDR1 SGHAT and CDR2 FQNNGV. The CDR3 DNA is TGTGCCAGCAGCCCGCGGGGGGAGGGCTTCGCGGAGACCCAGTACTTC. Translated: CASSPRGEGFAETQYF.

The rearrangement joins TRBV27 to TRBJ2-1; possibly TRBD1 for D (5 bases). CDR3 length: 13 amino acids. Germline V gives CDR1 MNHEY, CDR2 SMNVEV (reference sequence). The V end lost 6 bases, the J end lost 8 bases, and 14 bases lay between the germline ends. CDR3 protein: CASRPTGLDEQFF. Written as DNA, the CDR3 is TGTGCCAGCAGGCCTACAGGTTTGGATGAGCAGTTCTTC.

Note on this clonotype: At one of its ends the junction is not consistent with the germline gene, which may arise from a read error. V usage is TRBV11-3 and J usage is TRBJ1-4; 10 positions match TRBD1. The CDR3 runs to 16 residues. Per the germline V gene, CDR1 is SGHNT and CDR2 is YENEEA. CDR3 in DNA: TGTGTCAGCAGCCCTCCGGGACAGGGGATAAATGAAAAACTGTTTTTT. As protein: CVSSPPGQGINEKLFF.

The J gene is TRBJ2-5, the V gene TRBV6-1; a weak D match, TRBD1 (6 bases). V was shortened by 10 bases and J by 4 bases, with 25 bases between the two germline ends. From germline, CDR1 is MNHNS and CDR2 SASEGT. The CDR3 sequence is 16 residues long. As DNA, the CDR3 is TGTGCCACTTCCCCCTCCCTGGTTTCCAGGGGAGAGACCCAGTACTTC. This encodes CATSPSLVSRGETQYF.

V is TRBV27 and J is TRBJ2-1, with 12 positions matching TRBD2. CDR3 length equals 19 residues. Germline V gives CDR1 MNHEY, CDR2 SMNVEV (reference sequence). J gave up 10 bases and V 0 bases, and 16 bases lay outside the gene matches. The CDR3 coding sequence is TGTGCCAGCAGTTTATCCGGGACTAGCGGGTACTTTAGCTCCTACGAGCAGTTCTTC. Protein sequence: CASSLSGTSGYFSSYEQFF.

This chain uses TRBV10-3 with TRBJ1-2; TRBD1 agrees at 10 bases. The CDR3 loop spans 16 amino acids. The J segment lost 6 bases and the V segment lost 4 bases, leaving 11 bases of the junction unmatched. In germline, CDR1 is ENHRY, CDR2 SYGVKD. CDR3 sequence: CAISAGPGQGFDGYTF. The CDR3, as DNA: TGTGCCATCAGTGCAGGTCCGGGACAGGGGTTTGATGGCTACACCTTC.

By share, this clonotype counts as medium-sized. The chain links TRBV6-1 to TRBJ2-5; tentative D call: TRBD2 (5 bases). Trimming removed 6 bases at V and 2 bases at J, with 16 bases between. The CDR3 loop spans 15 amino acids. Germline assignment: CDR1 MNHNS and CDR2 SASEGT. The CDR3 loop reads CASRETGWRQETQYF. The CDR3, as DNA: TGTGCCAGCAGAGAGACCGGGTGGAGGCAAGAGACCCAGTACTTC.

The rearrangement uses TRBV4-1 and TRBJ2-7; D unclear. The J call may be in error: the DNA end matches TRBJ2-5 better. The CDR3 has 15 residues. In germline, CDR1 is MGHRA, CDR2 YSYEKL. CDR3: CASSQARTLGETQYF. Here the CDR3 DNA reads TGCGCCAGCAGCCAGGCGCGCACCCTGGGAGAGACCCAGTACTTC.

A remark on this clonotype: At one end the junction does not follow the germline gene, possibly because of a read error. J is TRBJ2-3 and V is TRBV6-1; 15 nucleotides match TRBD2. CDR3 size: 18 residues. Germline V gives CDR1 MNHNS, CDR2 SASEGT. The CDR3 here is CASRLGTSGRSSTDTQFF. The CDR3 coding sequence is TGTGCCAGCAGACTGGGGACTAGCGGGAGGTCTAGCACAGATACGCAGTTCTTT.

This clonotype showed up just a few times. This chain joins TRBV10-1 and TRBJ2-1, with no clear D. Between the trimmed V and J ends, which lost 3 bases and 10 bases, there was a span of 7 bases. CDR1 is WNHNN, CDR2 SYGVQD, per germline (reference sequence). The CDR3 spans 11 residues. CDR3 residues: CASSDGREQFF. The CDR3 region has the DNA TGCGCCAGCAGTGACGGCCGGGAGCAGTTCTTC.

This clonotype was counted many times. This chain uses TRBV25-1 with TRBJ2-1, with 7 bases identical to TRBD2. The CDR3 length is 13 residues. The J segment lost 13 bases and the V segment lost 5 bases, leaving 11 bases of the junction unmatched. From germline, CDR1 is MGHDK and CDR2 SYGVNS. The chain's CDR3 is CASSLGGLETQFF. CDR3 coding DNA: TGTGCCAGCAGTTTGGGAGGGTTGGAGACCCAGTTCTTC.

Details on this clonotype: This may stem from a read error, because a much larger clone lies one nucleotide away. CDR3 sequence (DNA): TGTGTCAGCTGGGACTCCGTGGGAGAGACCCAGTTCTTC. It encodes CVSWDSVGETQFF. V usage is TRBV6-1 and J usage is TRBJ2-3, with a possible D match to TRBD2 (6 bases). The J call is doubtful: the DNA matches TRBJ2-1 better. The germline V gene has CDR1 MNHNS and CDR2 SASEGT. The CDR3 is 13 residues long.

Only one count was recorded for this clonotype. The V and J genes are TRBV20-1 and TRBJ2-1; 11 bases are a match to TRBD2. The V gene's germline CDR1 is DFQATT and CDR2 SNEGSKA (reference sequence). Trimming took 5 bases from V and 3 from J; bases not matched to a gene: 3. This CDR3 comprises 14 residues. Written as DNA, the CDR3 is TGCAGTGCTGGGGGACTAGCGGACTACAATGAGCAGTTCTTC. Protein product: CSAGGLADYNEQFF.